This TCR beta chain came from a study of cytotoxic CD8 clonotypes in ibrutinib-treated CLL. Study-level information: In all, about eleven patients were relapsed/refractory, 15 were treatment-naive and about 18 were IGHV unmutated.

The CDR3 sequence is 14 residues long. Trimming took 0 bases from V and 3 from J, leaving 7 bases between them. Germline CDR1 MRHNA, CDR2 SNTAGT. The data were produced by immunoSEQ multiplex PCR, yet TCRdb's version contains in-frame clones alone and is incomplete. The table shows around 250,000 clones, with roughly 70% occurring only once. In this sample, this clone turned up once. J is TRBJ2-3 and V is TRBV6-4, with unresolved D. The sequences come from PBMCs, collected after 24 months of ibrutinib treatment. The receptor comes from a human donor with chronic lymphocytic leukemia. For the CDR3, the DNA is TGTGCCAGCAGTGACTCGATAGCTACAGATACGCAGTATTTT. Its protein is CASSDSIATDTQYF.